The 24 T cell receptor beta chains below all came from one sample that was sequenced in a study of T cell responses to AZD1222 COVID-19 vaccine. Assay: immunoSEQ multiplex PCR; the TCRdb copy retains only in-frame clones and omits some. Of about 160,000 clones in the sample, approximately 90% were seen once. The sequencing here drew on peripheral blood, taken on day 0 of AZD1222 vaccination. The receptor set was obtained from an adult in good health.

The V gene is TRBV11-2, the J gene TRBJ1-2, with D possibly TRBD1 on 5 matching bases. The CDR3 has 14 amino acids. V was trimmed by 1 base and J by 6 bases, leaving 12 bases between them. Germline V lookup: CDR1 SGHAT, CDR2 FQNNGV. CDR3 coding DNA: TGTGCCAGCAGCTTAGGCGAGGGGCATCATGGCTACACCTTC. Translating it yields CASSLGEGHHGYTF.

The chain is built from TRBV6-5 and TRBJ1-2; D is unresolved. Per the germline V gene, CDR1 is MNHEY and CDR2 is SVGAGI. This CDR3 has 11 residues. The V and J ends lost 6 bases and 7 bases respectively, with 9 bases between them. The CDR3 loop reads CASSYLGGYTF. CDR3 in DNA: TGTGCCAGCAGCTATCTGGGTGGCTACACCTTC.

This chain connects TRBV5-1 to TRBJ2-7; maybe TRBD1 (5 bases). Germline lookup yields CDR1 SGHRS and CDR2 YFSETQ. This CDR3 spans 13 amino acids. The germline V and J ends were trimmed by 7 bases and 7 bases, with 18 bases remaining between them. CDR3 residues: CASAQLGPWEQYF. CDR3 DNA sequence: TGCGCCAGCGCCCAATTGGGGCCGTGGGAGCAGTACTTC.

The chain couples TRBV7-6 to TRBJ2-4; 13 nucleotides line up with TRBD2. This CDR3 spans 15 amino acids. The J segment lost 9 bases and the V segment lost 5 bases, leaving 7 bases of the junction unmatched. Germline V lookup: CDR1 SGHVS, CDR2 FNYEAQ. The CDR3 loop reads CASSAGTSGIGIQYF. CDR3 bases: TGTGCCAGCAGCGCGGGGACTAGCGGGATTGGCATTCAGTACTTC.

This clone showed up just once. J is TRBJ2-3 and V is TRBV4-1; TRBD1 matches at 11 bases. Trimming removed 3 bases from V and 8 bases from J; junction bases left unmatched: 13. Germline CDR1 and CDR2: MGHRA and YSYEKL. CDR3 length: 17 residues. CDR3 protein: CASSHETPGQGEVTQYF. For the CDR3, the DNA is TGCGCCAGCAGCCATGAAACCCCGGGACAGGGGGAGGTTACGCAGTATTTT.

This sequence joins TRBV5-6 and TRBJ1-2; 8 nucleotides align to TRBD1. The CDR3 has 13 residues. The V gene's germline CDR1 is SGHDT and CDR2 YYEEEE. V was clipped by 7 bases and J by 8 bases; unmatched bases: 10. In nucleotides, the CDR3 is TGTGCCAGCGGCCCGGGACAGGTAGTGGGCTACACCTTC. This encodes CASGPGQVVGYTF.

The rearrangement links TRBV3-1 (or the pseudogene TRBV3-2) to TRBJ1-2, with D uncertain. Per germline, CDR1 LGHDT and CDR2 YNNKEL (reference sequence). Trimming took 3 bases from V and 3 from J, leaving 17 bases between them. The CDR3 consists of 16 residues. CDR3 region: CASSHSRRAEYYGYTF. The CDR3 DNA follows: TGTGCCAGCAGCCATTCAAGGAGGGCGGAGTACTATGGCTACACCTTC.

This clone was counted once. This chain uses TRBV12-3 or TRBV12-4 with TRBJ1-5; D not resolved. The CDR3 totals 13 residues. V was shortened by 1 base and J by 7 bases, with 8 bases between the two germline ends. CDR3 nucleotides: TGTGCCAGCAGTTTAGAGTCTGAACAGCCCCAGCATTTT. Translated, it gives CASSLESEQPQHF.

This clone was detected once. This chain connects TRBV28 to TRBJ1-1; D is ambiguous. The V end was cut by 10 bases, the J end by 5 bases, with 8 bases between. CDR1 MDHEN and CDR2 SYDVKM come from the germline V gene. There are 10 residues in the CDR3. CDR3 in amino acids: CATSSTEAFF. The CDR3, as DNA: TGTGCCACCTCGAGTACTGAAGCTTTCTTT.

The rearrangement links TRBV5-1 to TRBJ2-7; 9 bases align to TRBD1. The ends lost 4 bases at V and 7 bases at J; junction bases unmatched: 9. The CDR3 contains 14 residues. CDR1 is SGHRS, CDR2 YFSETQ, per germline. CDR3 in amino acids: CASSLGQGTREQYF. The DNA of the CDR3 is TGCGCCAGCAGCCTGGGACAGGGAACTCGGGAGCAGTACTTC. Based on the CDR3 plus reference TRBV5-1 and TRBJ2-7, the full variable domain is KAGVTQTPRYLIKTRGQQVTLSCSPISGHRSVSWYQQTPGQGLQFLFEYFSETQRNKGNFPGRFSGRQFSNSRSEMNVSTLELGDSALYLCASSLGQGTREQYFGPGTRLTVT.

The chain employs TRBV23-1 and TRBJ2-7, with 9 positions matching TRBD2. TRBV23-1 is placed among ORFs of uncertain function. V lost 0 bases, J lost 3 bases, and 6 bases stayed unmatched. The CDR3 consists of 16 residues. CDR3 loop: CASSQSEREEVYEQYF. For the CDR3, the DNA is TGCGCCAGCAGTCAATCCGAGCGGGAGGAGGTCTACGAGCAGTACTTC.

The V call is TRBV5-1, the J call TRBJ1-6, with 9 nucleotides matching TRBD1. The CDR3 consists of 20 residues. Germline V gene data show CDR1 as SGHRS and CDR2 as YFSETQ. V lost 4 bases to trimming and J lost 6 bases; unmatched junction nucleotides: 20. CDR3 region: CASSPTGRDREAGANSPLHF. The CDR3 DNA follows: TGCGCCAGCAGCCCAACAGGGCGGGACAGGGAAGCTGGCGCTAATTCACCCCTCCACTTT.

This chain uses TRBV5-1 with TRBJ1-3; D gene ambiguous. Germline V gene lookup returns CDR1 SGHRS and CDR2 YFSETQ. The germline V and J ends were trimmed by 0 bases and 2 bases, with 6 bases remaining between them. The CDR3 loop spans 14 amino acids. CDR3 bases: TGCGCCAGCAGCTTGGACGGGGCTGGAAACACCATATATTTT. This codes for CASSLDGAGNTIYF.

The chain is built from TRBV7-9 and TRBJ2-1; 7 nucleotides match TRBD2. This CDR3 contains 14 residues. Looked up from germline, CDR1 is SEHNR and CDR2 is FQNEAQ (reference sequence). After removal of 1 base from V and 9 bases from J, the junction contained 6 bases not matched to a gene. CDR3 sequence reads: CASSLGGTKGEQFF. The CDR3, as DNA: TGTGCCAGCAGCTTAGGCGGGACTAAGGGTGAGCAGTTCTTC.

The V gene is TRBV27, the J gene TRBJ2-3, with D maybe TRBD2 (6 bases). V lost 9 bases and J lost 2, with 12 bases in between. The CDR3 covers 13 residues. Germline V gene lookup returns CDR1 MNHEY and CDR2 SMNVEV (reference sequence). The chain's CDR3 is CASSRETTDTQYF. In nucleotides, the CDR3 is TGTGCCAGTTCTCGGGAGACCACAGATACGCAGTATTTT.

The V and J genes are TRBV28 and TRBJ1-6; D is undetermined. Germline CDR1 reads MDHEN; CDR2 reads SYDVKM. V was clipped by 6 bases and J by 9 bases, with 15 bases between them. This CDR3 is built from 14 residues. CDR3 residues: CASSPKGDGSPLHF. As DNA, the CDR3 is TGTGCCAGCAGCCCCAAGGGAGATGGTTCACCCCTCCACTTT.

CDR3 sequence reads: CASSQDRAAPYEQYF. CDR3 DNA sequence: TGCGCCAGCAGCCAAGATAGGGCTGCACCCTACGAGCAGTACTTC. The chain combines TRBV4-3 with TRBJ2-7; D not resolved. Between the trimmed V and J ends, which lost 0 bases and 2 bases, there was a span of 11 bases. Germline CDR1 LGHNA, CDR2 YSLEER. The CDR3 totals 15 residues.

V and J are TRBV9 and TRBJ2-2; possible D gene TRBD2, 6 bases. The CDR3 sequence is 16 residues long. Trimming left V 2 bases short and J 2 bases short, with 13 bases between. Germline V gives CDR1 SGDLS, CDR2 YYNGEE. The CDR3 sequence: CASSVGPGGNTGELFF. CDR3 sequence (DNA): TGTGCCAGCAGCGTTGGACCCGGGGGTAACACCGGGGAGCTGTTTTTT. The full variable domain, rest sourced from reference TRBV9 and TRBJ2-2, is DSGVTQTPKHLITATGQRVTLRCSPRSGDLSVYWYQQSLDQGLQFLIQYYNGEERAKGNILERFSAQQFPDLHSELNLSSLELGDSALYFCASSVGPGGNTGELFFGEGSRLTVL.

This sequence joins TRBV2 and TRBJ2-7; D unresolved. Germline CDR1 reads SNHLY; CDR2 reads FYNNEI. Trimming took 6 bases from V and 4 from J, leaving 10 bases between them. The CDR3 has 12 amino acids. The CDR3, as DNA: TGTGCCAGCAGCGAACTCTCTTACGAGCAGTACTTC. It is translated as CASSELSYEQYF.

The count of this clone is one. The V call is TRBV5-8, the J call TRBJ2-3; weak D call: TRBD1 (6 bases). The V end lost 4 bases, the J end lost 1 base, and 16 bases lay between the germline ends. The CDR3 consists of 16 residues. Germline CDR1 reads SGHTS; CDR2 reads YDEGEE. CDR3 sequence reads: CASSPEVYRGTDTQYF. For the CDR3, the DNA is TGTGCCAGCAGCCCGGAGGTTTACAGGGGCACAGATACGCAGTATTTT.

This rearrangement joins TRBV15 to TRBJ2-2; D unclear. CDR1 is LNHNV, CDR2 YYDKDF, per germline (reference sequence). The CDR3 contains 15 residues. The V end was cut by 1 base, the J end by 9 bases, with 15 bases between. The DNA for the CDR3 is TGTGCCACCAGCAGAGTAAGTCGGAATCAACGGGAGCTGTTTTTT. Protein sequence: CATSRVSRNQRELFF.

The chain combines TRBV2 with TRBJ1-2; possible D gene TRBD1, 6 bases. The length of the CDR3 is 13 residues. CDR1 and CDR2 from the germline V gene are SNHLY and FYNNEI. Deletions cut 3 bases from V and 6 bases from J, with 11 bases between. CDR3 amino acids: CASSDQGTHGYTF. The CDR3 nucleotides are TGTGCCAGCAGTGACCAGGGGACCCATGGCTACACCTTC.

The rearrangement joins TRBV29-1 to TRBJ1-1, with 7 bases identical to TRBD1. Unmatched junction bases numbered 10, after V lost 4 bases and J lost 5 bases. Germline-derived CDR1 and CDR2 are SQVTM and ANQGSEA. The CDR3 length is 14 residues. CDR3 protein: CSVVPGQGGTEAFF. CDR3 bases: TGCAGCGTTGTCCCGGGCCAGGGGGGGACTGAAGCTTTCTTT.

This clone turned up a few times. This sequence joins TRBV11-2 and TRBJ2-4, with D possibly TRBD2 on 7 matching bases. The CDR3 consists of 16 residues. The V gene's germline CDR1 is SGHAT and CDR2 FQNNGV. V was clipped by 8 bases and J by 1 base, with 18 bases between them. CDR3 loop: CASDSGGRGAKNIQYF. Written as DNA, the CDR3 is TGTGCCAGCGACTCAGGAGGGAGGGGGGCCAAAAACATTCAGTACTTC.